This T cell receptor delta chain derives from a study of gamma-delta chains in newborns, infants, children. For the study at large: Microbial exposure reportedly drives polyclonal innate γδ T cell expansion after birth.

CDR3 length equals 15 residues. Losses at the gene ends were 3 bases for V and 2 bases for J; bases not matched to a gene: 5. Germline CDR1 is GEAIGNYY and CDR2 is EKD. TCRdb applied CATT to the reads for clone calling. The data show more than 5,000 delta-chain clones, less than 3.5% seen once. This clone was counted between two and nine times. This receptor was identified in a child who was a newborn, infant or young child, either healthy, febrile or measles-vaccinated (not recorded which). What was sequenced was blood. The chain joins TRDV2 to TRDJ1, with TRDD3 matching 10 bases. Here the CDR3 DNA reads TGTGCCTGTGACTTCCTACTGGGGGATACCGATAAACTCATCTTT. It codes for CACDFLLGDTDKLIF.